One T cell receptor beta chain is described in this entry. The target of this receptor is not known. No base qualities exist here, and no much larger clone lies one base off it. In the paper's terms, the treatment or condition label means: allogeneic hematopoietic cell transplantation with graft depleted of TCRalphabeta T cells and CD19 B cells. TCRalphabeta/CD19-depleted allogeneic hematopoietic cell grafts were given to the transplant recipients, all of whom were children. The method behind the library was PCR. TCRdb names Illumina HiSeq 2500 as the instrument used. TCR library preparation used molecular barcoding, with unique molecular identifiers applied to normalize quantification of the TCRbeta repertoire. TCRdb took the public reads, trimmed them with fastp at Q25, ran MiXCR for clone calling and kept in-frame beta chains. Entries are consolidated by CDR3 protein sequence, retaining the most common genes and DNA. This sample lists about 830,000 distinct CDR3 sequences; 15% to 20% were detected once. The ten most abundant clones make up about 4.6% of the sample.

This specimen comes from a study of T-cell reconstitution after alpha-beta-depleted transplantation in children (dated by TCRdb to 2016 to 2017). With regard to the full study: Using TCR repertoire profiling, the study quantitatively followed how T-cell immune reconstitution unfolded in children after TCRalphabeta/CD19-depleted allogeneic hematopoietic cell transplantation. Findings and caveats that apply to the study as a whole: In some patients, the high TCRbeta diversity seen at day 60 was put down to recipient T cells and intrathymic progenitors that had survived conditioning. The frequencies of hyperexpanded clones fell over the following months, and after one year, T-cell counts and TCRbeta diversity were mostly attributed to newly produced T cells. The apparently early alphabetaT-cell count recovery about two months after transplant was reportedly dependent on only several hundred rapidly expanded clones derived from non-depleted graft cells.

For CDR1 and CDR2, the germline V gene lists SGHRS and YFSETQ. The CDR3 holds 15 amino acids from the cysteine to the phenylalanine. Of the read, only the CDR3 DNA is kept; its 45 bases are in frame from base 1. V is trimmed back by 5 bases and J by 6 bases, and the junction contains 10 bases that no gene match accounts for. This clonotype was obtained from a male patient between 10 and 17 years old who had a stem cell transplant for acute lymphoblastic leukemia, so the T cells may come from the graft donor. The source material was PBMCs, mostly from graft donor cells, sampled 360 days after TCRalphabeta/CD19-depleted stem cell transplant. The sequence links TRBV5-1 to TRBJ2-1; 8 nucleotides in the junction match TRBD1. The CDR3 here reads CASRTAGQGFNEQFF. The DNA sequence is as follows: TGCGCCAGCAGGACGGCAGGACAGGGATTCAATGAGCAGTTCTTC. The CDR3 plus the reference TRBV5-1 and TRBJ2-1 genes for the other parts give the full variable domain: KAGVTQTPRYLIKTRGQQVTLSCSPISGHRSVSWYQQTPGQGLQFLFEYFSETQRNKGNFPGRFSGRQFSNSRSEMNVSTLELGDSALYLCASRTAGQGFNEQFFGPGTRLTVL.